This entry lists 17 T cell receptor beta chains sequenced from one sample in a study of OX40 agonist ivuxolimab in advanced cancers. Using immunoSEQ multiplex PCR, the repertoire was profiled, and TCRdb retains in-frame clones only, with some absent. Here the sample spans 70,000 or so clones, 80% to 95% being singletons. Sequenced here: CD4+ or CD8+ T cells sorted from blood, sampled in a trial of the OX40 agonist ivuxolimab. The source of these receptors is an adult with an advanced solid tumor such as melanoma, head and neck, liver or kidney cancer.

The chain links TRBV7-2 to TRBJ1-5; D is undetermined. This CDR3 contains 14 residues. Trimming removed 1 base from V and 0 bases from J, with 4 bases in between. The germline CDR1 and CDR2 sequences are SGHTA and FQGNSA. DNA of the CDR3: TGTGCCAGCAGCTTAGGGAATAGCAATCAGCCCCAGCATTTT. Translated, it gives CASSLGNSNQPQHF. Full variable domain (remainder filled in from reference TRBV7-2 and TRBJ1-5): GAGVSQSPSNKVTEKGKDVELRCDPISGHTALYWYRQSLGQGLEFLIYFQGNSAPDKSGLPSDRFSAERTGGSVSTLTIQRTQQEDSAVYLCASSLGNSNQPQHFGDGTRLSIL.

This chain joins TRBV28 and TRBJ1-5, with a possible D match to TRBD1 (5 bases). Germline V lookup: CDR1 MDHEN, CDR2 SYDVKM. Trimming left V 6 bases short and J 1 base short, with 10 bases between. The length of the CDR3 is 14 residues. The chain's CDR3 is CASRLGGSNQPQHF. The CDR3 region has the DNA TGTGCCAGCAGACTGGGGGGGAGCAATCAGCCCCAGCATTTT.

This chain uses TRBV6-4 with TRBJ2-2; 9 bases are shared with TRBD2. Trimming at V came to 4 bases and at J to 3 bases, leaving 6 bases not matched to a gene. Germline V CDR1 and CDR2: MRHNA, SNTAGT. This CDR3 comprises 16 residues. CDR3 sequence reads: CASSVRVAGDTGELFF. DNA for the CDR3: TGTGCCAGCAGTGTGAGAGTAGCGGGAGACACCGGGGAGCTGTTTTTT.

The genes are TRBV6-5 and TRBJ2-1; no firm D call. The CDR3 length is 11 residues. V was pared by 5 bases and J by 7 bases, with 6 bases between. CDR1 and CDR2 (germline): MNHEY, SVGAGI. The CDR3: CASSARNEQFF. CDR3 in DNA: TGTGCCAGCAGTGCAAGGAATGAGCAGTTCTTC.

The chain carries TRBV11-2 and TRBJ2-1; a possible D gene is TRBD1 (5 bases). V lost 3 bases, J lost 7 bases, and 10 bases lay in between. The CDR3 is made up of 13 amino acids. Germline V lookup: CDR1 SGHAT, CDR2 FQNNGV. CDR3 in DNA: TGTGCCAGCAGCTTCCAGCAGGGTAATGAGCAGTTCTTC. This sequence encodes CASSFQQGNEQFF.

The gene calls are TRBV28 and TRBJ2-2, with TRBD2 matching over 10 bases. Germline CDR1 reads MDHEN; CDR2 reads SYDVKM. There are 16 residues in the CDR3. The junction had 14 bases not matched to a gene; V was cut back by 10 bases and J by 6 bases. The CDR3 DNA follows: TGTGCCACCTTAACGGGACCTAGCGGGAGTTCCGGGGAGCTGTTTTTT. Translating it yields CATLTGPSGSSGELFF.

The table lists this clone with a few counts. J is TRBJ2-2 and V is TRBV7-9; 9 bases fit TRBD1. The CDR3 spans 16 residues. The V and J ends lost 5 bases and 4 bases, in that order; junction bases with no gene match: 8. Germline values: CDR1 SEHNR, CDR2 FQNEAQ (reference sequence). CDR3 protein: CASSRGQGGVTGELFF. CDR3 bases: TGTGCCAGCAGCAGGGGACAGGGTGGCGTCACCGGGGAGCTGTTTTTT. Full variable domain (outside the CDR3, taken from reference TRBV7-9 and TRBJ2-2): DTGVSQNPRHKITKRGQNVTFRCDPISEHNRLYWYRQTLGQGPEFLTYFQNEAQLEKSRLLSDRFSAERPKGSFSTLEIQRTEQGDSAMYLCASSRGQGGVTGELFFGEGSRLTVL.

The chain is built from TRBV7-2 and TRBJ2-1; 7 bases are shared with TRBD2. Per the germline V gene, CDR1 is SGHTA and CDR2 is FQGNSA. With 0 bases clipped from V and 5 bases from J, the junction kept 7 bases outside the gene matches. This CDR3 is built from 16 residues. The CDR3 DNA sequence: TGTGCCAGCAGCTTAGCGCGTCTAGCGGAGGACAATGAGCAGTTCTTC. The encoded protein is CASSLARLAEDNEQFF.

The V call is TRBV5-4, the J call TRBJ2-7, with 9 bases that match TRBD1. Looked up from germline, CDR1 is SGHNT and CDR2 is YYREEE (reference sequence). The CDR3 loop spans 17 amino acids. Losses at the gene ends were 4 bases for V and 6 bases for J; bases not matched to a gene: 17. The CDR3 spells CASSGFSGTGNPGEQYF. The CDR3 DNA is TGTGCCAGCAGCGGGTTCTCCGGGACAGGGAATCCGGGCGAGCAGTACTTC.

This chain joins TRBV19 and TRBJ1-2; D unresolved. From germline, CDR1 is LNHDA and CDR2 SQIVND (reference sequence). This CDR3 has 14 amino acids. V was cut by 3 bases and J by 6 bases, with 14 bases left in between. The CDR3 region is CASSIFGMSHGYTF. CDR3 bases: TGTGCCAGTAGTATCTTCGGCATGAGTCATGGCTACACCTTC.

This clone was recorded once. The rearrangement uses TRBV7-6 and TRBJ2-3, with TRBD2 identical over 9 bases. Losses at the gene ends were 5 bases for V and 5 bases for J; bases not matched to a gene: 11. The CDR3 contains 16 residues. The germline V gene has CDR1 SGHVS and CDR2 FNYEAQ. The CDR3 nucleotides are TGTGCCAGCAGCCCTCGCTCTAGCGGGACGGGAGATACGCAGTATTTT. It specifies CASSPRSSGTGDTQYF.

CDR3 in DNA: TGCGCCAGCAGCCGCACCGGGACACTTAACTATGGCTACACCTTC. Translation gives CASSRTGTLNYGYTF. This rearrangement joins TRBV4-3 to TRBJ1-2; D may be TRBD1 (6 bases). Per the germline V gene, CDR1 is LGHNA and CDR2 is YSLEER. V was pared by 4 bases and J by 1 base, with 13 bases between. CDR3 length: 15 residues.

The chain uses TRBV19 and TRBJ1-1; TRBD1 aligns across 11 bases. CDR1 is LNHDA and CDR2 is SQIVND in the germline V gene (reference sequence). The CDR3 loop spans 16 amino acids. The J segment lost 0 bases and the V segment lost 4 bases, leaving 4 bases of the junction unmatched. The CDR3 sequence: CASSNGQGAMNTEAFF. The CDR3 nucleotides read TGTGCCAGTAGTAATGGACAGGGGGCCATGAACACTGAAGCTTTCTTT.

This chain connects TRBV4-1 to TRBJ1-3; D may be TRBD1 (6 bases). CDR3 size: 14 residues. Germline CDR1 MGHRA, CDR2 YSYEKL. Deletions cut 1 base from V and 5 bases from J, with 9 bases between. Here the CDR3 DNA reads TGCGCCAGCAGCCAAGCAGGACAGCGAAACACCATATATTTT. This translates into CASSQAGQRNTIYF.

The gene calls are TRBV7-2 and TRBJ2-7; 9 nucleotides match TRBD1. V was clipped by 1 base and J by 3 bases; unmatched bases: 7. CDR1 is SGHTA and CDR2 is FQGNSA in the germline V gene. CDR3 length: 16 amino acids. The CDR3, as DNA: TGTGCCAGCAGCTTAGAGGCCGCGGGACAGGGCTACGAGCAGTACTTC. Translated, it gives CASSLEAAGQGYEQYF.

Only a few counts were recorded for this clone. The CDR3 protein is CASSQDGGDQPQHF. In DNA, the CDR3 is TGTGCCAGCAGCCAAGACGGTGGGGATCAGCCCCAGCATTTT. The gene calls are TRBV4-2 and TRBJ1-5, with D unresolved. Germline CDR1 and CDR2: LGHNA and YNFKEQ. The CDR3 covers 14 residues. Trimming pared 0 bases from V and 5 bases from J, leaving 8 bases between.

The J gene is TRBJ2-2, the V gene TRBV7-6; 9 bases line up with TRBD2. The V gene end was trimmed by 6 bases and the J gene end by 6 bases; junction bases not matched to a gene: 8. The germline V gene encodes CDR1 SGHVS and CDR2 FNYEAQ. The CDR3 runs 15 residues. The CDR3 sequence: CASRQISGSSGELFF. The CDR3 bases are TGTGCCAGCAGACAGATTAGCGGGAGTTCCGGGGAGCTGTTTTTT.